This T cell receptor beta chain originates from a study of T cells in Graves' hyperthyroidism and ophthalmopathy. Trimming stripped 7 bases from V and 0 bases from J, with 10 bases between. Germline CDR1 is LNHDA and CDR2 is SQIVND (reference sequence). The CDR3 is 14 amino acids. Amplified TCR beta CDR3 regions derived from RNA transcripts. The HTBI primer set was used in a first-round RT-PCR of the TCR CDR3. From the multiplex PCR reads, TCRdb called clonotypes with MiXCR, one entry per CDR3 protein. This sample yields 490,000 or so distinct CDR3 sequences, of which around a fifth are seen a single time; 45% to 55% belongs to the top ten. Pregnant or lactating patients were excluded, as were those with uncontrolled infection or other autoimmune disease. With respect to this clonotype: The antigen remains unidentified.

Broader study findings: Clonotypes that were expanded in thyroid above 0.001 mostly appeared in blood too. The model predicted ophthalmopathy a median around 6 months before onset.

This clonotype was sampled from a woman in her 70s with Graves' ophthalmopathy. The rearrangement links TRBV19 to TRBJ1-5; the D gene is possibly TRBD1 (6 bases). Sequencing was done on a sample of blood. This CDR3 is CASTGHYSNQPQHF. The CDR3 DNA sequence: TGTGCCAGTACGGGACACTATAGCAATCAGCCCCAGCATTTT.